This T cell receptor (beta chain) was recovered during a study of T-cell reconstitution after alpha-beta-depleted transplantation in children. For TCRbeta, the library was prepared with unique molecular identifiers. In TCRdb, the PCR reads were re-called with MiXCR into one record per CDR3 protein. The repertoire has over 150,000 distinct CDR3 sequences, roughly 6.8% of them found once; the top ten carry approximately 2.9%. This clonotype was recorded at least ten times. This specimen consisted of PBMCs from the stem cell graft donor, obtained from the stem cell graft. This TCR was recovered from a human donor who donated a stem cell graft to a child with Wiskott-Aldrich syndrome.

This CDR3 is CASSYSGTGYGGYTF. The CDR3 region has the DNA TGTGCCAGCAGTTACTCGGGGACAGGGTACGGTGGCTACACCTTC. The V gene is TRBV6-5, the J gene TRBJ1-2; TRBD1 aligns across 9 bases. CDR1 and CDR2 (germline): MNHEY, SVGAGI. The V segment lost 0 bases and the J segment 7 bases; nucleotides outside the gene matches: 6. CDR3 length: 15 residues.